The 20 T cell receptor beta chains listed next were all sequenced from one sample in a study of T cells after yellow fever vaccination. TCRdb itself ran the 5' RACE reads through MiXCR, one entry per CDR3 protein. The sample consists of about 320,000 distinct CDR3 sequences, around 4.4% of them appearing once. The sample consisted of PBMCs, taken 15 days after the yellow fever booster vaccination. All receptors come from a man between 18 and 29 years old who received the YFV17D yellow fever vaccine.

Only a few counts were recorded for this clonotype. The gene calls are TRBV7-9 and TRBJ2-1, with D possibly called TRBD1 or TRBD2 (5 bases each). V lost 5 bases and J 4 bases, leaving 15 bases between the germline ends. In germline, CDR1 is SEHNR, CDR2 FQNEAQ (reference sequence). CDR3 size: 15 residues. CDR3: CASSEAADTYNEQFF. The CDR3 bases are TGTGCCAGCAGCGAAGCAGCGGACACATACAATGAGCAGTTCTTC.

The sample holds many counts of this clonotype. The chain employs TRBV5-6 and TRBJ2-1, with D uncertain. The CDR3 totals 15 residues. Trimming removed 4 bases at V and 0 bases at J, with 11 bases between. Germline CDR1 reads SGHDT; CDR2 reads YYEEEE. The DNA for the CDR3 is TGTGCCAGCAGCCCTAGGTTGAGCTCCTACAATGAGCAGTTCTTC. It translates to CASSPRLSSYNEQFF.

V and J are TRBV9 and TRBJ2-5, with D unclear. The CDR3 is 14 amino acids. V lost 4 bases and J lost 5, with 15 bases in between. Germline lookup yields CDR1 SGDLS and CDR2 YYNGEE. The CDR3 bases are TGTGCCAGCAGCCCCGTGATGGCCCGGGAGACCCAGTACTTC. Protein product: CASSPVMARETQYF.

This clonotype was detected ten times or more. The chain combines TRBV7-9 with TRBJ2-5; 8 bases are a match to TRBD1. V dropped 4 bases and J dropped 0; count of bases not matched to a gene: 13. In germline, CDR1 is SEHNR, CDR2 FQNEAQ (reference sequence). The CDR3 extends over 18 amino acids. Here the CDR3 DNA reads TGTGCCAGCAGCTCGGGACAGGCCCGCCGAGCGTACCAAGAGACCCAGTACTTC. Amino acid sequence: CASSSGQARRAYQETQYF.

The V gene is TRBV21-1, the J gene TRBJ2-7. TRBV21-1 is reported as a pseudogene. The CDR3 spans 17 residues. The CDR3 region has the DNA TGTGCCAGCAGCATTAGGGTTTCCCACGACCCGTGGCTGGAGCAGTACGTC. Translation gives CASSIRVSHDPWLEQYV.

The rearrangement links TRBV28 to TRBJ1-1; D is unclear. Trimming removed 2 bases from V and 5 bases from J, with 6 bases in between. CDR1 and CDR2 from the germline V gene are MDHEN and SYDVKM. The CDR3 has 12 amino acids. CDR3 nucleotides: TGTGCCAGCAGTTTAATAAAAACTGAAGCTTTCTTT. As protein: CASSLIKTEAFF.

The rearrangement uses TRBV5-1 and TRBJ2-1; D not resolved. CDR1 is SGHRS, CDR2 YFSETQ, per germline. V was trimmed by 0 bases and J by 4 bases, leaving 8 bases between them. The CDR3 has 14 residues. The CDR3 sequence is CASSLVVLYNEQFF. CDR3 sequence (DNA): TGCGCCAGCAGCTTGGTGGTCCTTTACAATGAGCAGTTCTTC.

This clonotype was recorded a few times. This rearrangement joins TRBV7-8 to TRBJ2-7; D tentatively fits TRBD1 or TRBD2 (5 bases each). Germline-derived CDR1 and CDR2 are SGHVS and FQNEAQ. There are 14 residues in the CDR3. V was clipped by 5 bases and J by 3 bases, with 14 bases between them. The CDR3 sequence is CASSLRDPGYEQYV. The DNA of the CDR3 is TGTGCCAGCAGCCTCCGGGACCCAGGCTACGAGCAGTACGTC.

The table lists this clonotype with a few counts. The chain joins TRBV3-1 to TRBJ2-7; 10 bases are shared with TRBD2. Germline V lookup: CDR1 LGHDT, CDR2 YNNKEL (reference sequence). V gave up 4 bases and J gave up 0 bases; unmatched junction bases: 3. This CDR3 contains 15 residues. CDR3: CASSRGLAVSYEQYF. CDR3 bases: TGTGCCAGCAGCCGAGGACTAGCGGTCTCCTACGAGCAGTACTTC.

This clonotype came up a few times. The V and J genes are TRBV7-2 and TRBJ2-7; TRBD2 agrees at 14 bases. CDR1 is SGHTA, CDR2 FQGNSA, per germline. V was pared by 0 bases and J by 5 bases, with 9 bases of the junction left unmatched. CDR3 length equals 18 residues. The CDR3 DNA reads TGTGCCAGCAGCTTAGCGCGTAGACTAGCGGGGGGGATGCACGAGCAGTACTTC. This translates into CASSLARRLAGGMHEQYF.

The chain links TRBV5-1 to TRBJ2-5; D perhaps matches TRBD1 (7 bases). The ends were cut back, 4 bases at V and 2 bases at J, with 15 bases in the middle. CDR1 SGHRS and CDR2 YFSETQ come from the germline V gene. The CDR3 extends over 15 amino acids. The CDR3 spells CASSGLPGQQETQYF. CDR3 DNA: TGCGCCAGCAGCGGACTACCGGGACAGCAAGAGACCCAGTACTTC.

The V gene is TRBV20-1, the J gene TRBJ2-1, with 7 bases that match TRBD1. Germline CDR1 is DFQATT and CDR2 is SNEGSKA (reference sequence). Losses at the gene ends were 3 bases for V and 4 bases for J; bases not matched to a gene: 18. The CDR3 spans 18 residues. The CDR3: CSARGTDFRKTLYNEQFF. The DNA for the CDR3 is TGCAGTGCTAGGGGGACAGACTTCCGAAAGACTTTATACAATGAGCAGTTCTTC.

The chain couples TRBV11-2 to TRBJ2-7; no definite D call. Trimming removed 0 bases at V and 1 base at J, with 7 bases between. In germline, CDR1 is SGHAT, CDR2 FQNNGV. CDR3 length: 14 amino acids. This CDR3 reads CASSLDRPSYEQYF. As DNA, the CDR3 is TGTGCCAGCAGCTTAGATCGGCCTTCCTACGAGCAGTACTTC.

The chain recombines TRBV4-3 with TRBJ2-3; 8 bases are a match to TRBD1. V shed 4 bases and J 6 bases; nucleotides not matched to a gene: 9. This CDR3 spans 15 amino acids. The V gene's germline CDR1 is LGHNA and CDR2 YSLEER. The CDR3: CASSPGGGVRDTQYF. The CDR3 DNA is TGCGCCAGCAGCCCAGGGGGCGGGGTTCGGGATACGCAGTATTTT.

The sample holds many counts of this clonotype. J is TRBJ1-1 and V is TRBV5-1, with D tentatively TRBD1 (6 bases). The V gene's germline CDR1 is SGHRS and CDR2 YFSETQ. Trimming pared 4 bases from V and 7 bases from J, leaving 20 bases between. The CDR3 sequence is 15 residues long. For the CDR3, the DNA is TGCGCCAGCAGCCGAGGGGGGGGCCCGAGTGATGAAGCTTTCTTT. The encoded protein is CASSRGGGPSDEAFF.

The chain has TRBV6-5 and TRBJ1-2, with TRBD1 matching 9 bases. Per germline, CDR1 MNHEY and CDR2 SVGAGI. The length of the CDR3 is 16 residues. Trimming cost V 0 bases and J 7 bases; bases outside gene matches: 9. CDR3 sequence reads: CASSYSAFGTGFGYTF. The CDR3 nucleotides read TGTGCCAGCAGTTACTCGGCCTTCGGGACAGGGTTTGGCTACACCTTC.

The rearrangement links TRBV3-1 to TRBJ2-1; possibly TRBD1 or TRBD2 for D (5 bases each). The germline CDR1 and CDR2 sequences are LGHDT and YNNKEL (reference sequence). Trimming removed 4 bases from V and 9 bases from J, with 16 bases in between. The CDR3 has 14 residues. CDR3 nucleotides: TGTGCCAGCAGCCCACCCTCGAGGGGCGTTGAGCAGTTCTTC. Translation gives CASSPPSRGVEQFF.

This clonotype has at least ten counts. The gene calls are TRBV12-3 or TRBV12-4 and TRBJ2-3, with unresolved D. V lost 1 base, J lost 2 bases, and 7 bases lay in between. The CDR3 is made up of 14 amino acids. The CDR3 spells CASSLDYTTDTQYF. The CDR3 DNA follows: TGTGCCAGCAGTTTAGACTATACCACAGATACGCAGTATTTT.

This clonotype was counted only a few times. The chain employs TRBV7-6 and TRBJ1-5; the match to TRBD1 covers 7 bases. Per germline, CDR1 SGHVS and CDR2 FNYEAQ. The CDR3 length is 15 residues. Trimming removed 5 bases from V and 5 bases from J; junction bases left unmatched: 9. CDR3 sequence reads: CASSQQGRGDQPQHF. The CDR3 nucleotides are TGTGCCAGCAGCCAACAGGGGCGAGGGGATCAGCCCCAGCATTTT. The variable domain in full, with the rest retrieved from reference TRBV7-6 and TRBJ1-5, is GAGVSQSPRYKVTKRGQDVALRCDPISGHVSLYWYRQALGQGPEFLTYFNYEAQQDKSGLPNDRFSAERPEGSISTLTIQRTEQRDSAMYRCASSQQGRGDQPQHFGDGTRLSIL.

There are a few counts of this clonotype. The chain has TRBV4-1 and TRBJ1-6; TRBD1 matches 7 bases. J was trimmed by 10 bases and V by 2 bases; bases with no gene match: 2. The CDR3 consists of 13 residues. Germline V gives CDR1 MGHRA, CDR2 YSYEKL. Written as DNA, the CDR3 is TGCGCCAGCAGCCAAACAGGGGTCTCACCCCTCCACTTT. Protein product: CASSQTGVSPLHF.